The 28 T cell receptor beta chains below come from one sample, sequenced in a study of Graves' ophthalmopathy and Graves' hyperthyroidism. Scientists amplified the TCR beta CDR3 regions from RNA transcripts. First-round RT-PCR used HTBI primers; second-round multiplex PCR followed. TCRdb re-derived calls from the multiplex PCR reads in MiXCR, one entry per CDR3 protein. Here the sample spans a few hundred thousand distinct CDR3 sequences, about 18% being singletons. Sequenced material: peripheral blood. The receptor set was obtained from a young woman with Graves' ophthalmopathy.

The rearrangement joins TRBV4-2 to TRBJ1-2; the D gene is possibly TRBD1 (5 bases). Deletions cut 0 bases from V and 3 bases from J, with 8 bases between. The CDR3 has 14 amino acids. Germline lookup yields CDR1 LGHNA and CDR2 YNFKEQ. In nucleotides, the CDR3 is TGTGCCAGCAGCCAAGATCAGGGAGACTATGGCTACACCTTC. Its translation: CASSQDQGDYGYTF.

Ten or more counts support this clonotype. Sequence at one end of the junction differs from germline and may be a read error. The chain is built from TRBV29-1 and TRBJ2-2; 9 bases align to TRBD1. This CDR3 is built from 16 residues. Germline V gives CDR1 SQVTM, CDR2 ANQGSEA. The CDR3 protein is CSVEDRGTGLGGELLF. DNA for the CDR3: TGCAGCGTTGAAGATCGCGGGACAGGGTTGGGCGGGGAGCTGCTTTTT.

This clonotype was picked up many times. The CDR3 is CASTTGSTEAFF. The DNA for the CDR3 is TGCGCCAGCACAACAGGGAGCACTGAAGCTTTCTTT. V gene TRBV5-1 combines with J gene TRBJ1-1, with D maybe TRBD1 (6 bases). Germline CDR1 SGHRS, CDR2 YFSETQ. Trimming pared 6 bases from V and 4 bases from J, leaving 10 bases between. The CDR3 spans 12 residues.

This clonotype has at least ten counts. CDR3 region: CASSQDRNLGGNQPQHF. CDR3 in DNA: TGCGCCAGCAGCCAAGATCGAAATCTCGGTGGCAATCAGCCCCAGCATTTT. The chain joins TRBV4-3 to TRBJ1-5; no firm D call. The CDR3 spans 17 residues. Trimming removed 0 bases at V and 2 bases at J, with 14 bases between. The germline gives CDR1 LGHNA, CDR2 YSLEER.

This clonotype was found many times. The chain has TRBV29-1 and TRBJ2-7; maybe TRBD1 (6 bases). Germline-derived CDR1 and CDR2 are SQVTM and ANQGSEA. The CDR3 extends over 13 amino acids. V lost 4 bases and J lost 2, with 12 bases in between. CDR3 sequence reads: CSVAPDRAYEQYF. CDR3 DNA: TGCAGCGTTGCCCCGGACAGAGCCTACGAGCAGTACTTC.

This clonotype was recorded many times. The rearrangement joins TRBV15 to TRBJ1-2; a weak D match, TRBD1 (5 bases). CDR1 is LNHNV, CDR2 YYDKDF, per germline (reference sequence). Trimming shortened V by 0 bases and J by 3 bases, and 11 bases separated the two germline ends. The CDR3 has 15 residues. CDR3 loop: CATSRDVGTDYGYTF. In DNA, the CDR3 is TGTGCCACCAGCAGAGATGTCGGGACGGACTATGGCTACACCTTC.

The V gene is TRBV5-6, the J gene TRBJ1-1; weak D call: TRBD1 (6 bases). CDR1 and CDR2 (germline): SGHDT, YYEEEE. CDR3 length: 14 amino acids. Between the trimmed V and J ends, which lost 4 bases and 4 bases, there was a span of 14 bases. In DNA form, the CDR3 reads TGTGCCAGCAGCCGGCCGACAGGAAGCACTGAAGCTTTCTTT. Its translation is CASSRPTGSTEAFF.

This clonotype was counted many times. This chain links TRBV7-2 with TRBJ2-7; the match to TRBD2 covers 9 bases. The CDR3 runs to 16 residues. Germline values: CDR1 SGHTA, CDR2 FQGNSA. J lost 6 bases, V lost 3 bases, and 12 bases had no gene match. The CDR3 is CASSFWAGGPVGEQYF. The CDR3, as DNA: TGTGCCAGCAGCTTTTGGGCGGGAGGGCCGGTCGGCGAGCAGTACTTC.

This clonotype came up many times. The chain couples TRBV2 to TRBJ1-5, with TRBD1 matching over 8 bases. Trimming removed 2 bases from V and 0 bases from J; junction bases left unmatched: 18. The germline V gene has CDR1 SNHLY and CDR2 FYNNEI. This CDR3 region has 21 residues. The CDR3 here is CASSELRRWAGGPNSNQPQHF. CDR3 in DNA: TGTGCCAGCAGTGAACTACGTAGGTGGGCAGGGGGCCCCAATAGCAATCAGCCCCAGCATTTT.

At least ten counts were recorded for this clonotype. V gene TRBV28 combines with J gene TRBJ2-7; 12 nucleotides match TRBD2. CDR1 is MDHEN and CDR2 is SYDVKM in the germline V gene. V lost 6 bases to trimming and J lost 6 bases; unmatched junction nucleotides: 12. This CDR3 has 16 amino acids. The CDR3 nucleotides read TGTGCCAGCAGCCCTACGCAACTAGCGGGAGGAACCGAGCAGTACTTC. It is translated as CASSPTQLAGGTEQYF.

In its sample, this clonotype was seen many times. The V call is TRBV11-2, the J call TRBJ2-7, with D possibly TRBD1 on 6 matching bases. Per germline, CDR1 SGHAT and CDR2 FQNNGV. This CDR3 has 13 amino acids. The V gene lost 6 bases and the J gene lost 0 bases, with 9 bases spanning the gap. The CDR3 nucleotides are TGTGCCAGCAGGGCAGGGGTCTCCTACGAGCAGTACTTC. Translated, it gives CASRAGVSYEQYF.

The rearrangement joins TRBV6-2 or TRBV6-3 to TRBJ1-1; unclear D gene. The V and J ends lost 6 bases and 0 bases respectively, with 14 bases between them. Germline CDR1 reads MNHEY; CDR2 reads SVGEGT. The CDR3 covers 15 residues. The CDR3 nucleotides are TGTGCCAGCAGCCGAGCGACGGCGGTGAACACTGAAGCTTTCTTT. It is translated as CASSRATAVNTEAFF.

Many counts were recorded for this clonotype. The CDR3 is CASSSRWNGELFF. The DNA of the CDR3 is TGTGCCAGCAGCTCCCGATGGAACGGGGAGCTGTTTTTT. The gene calls are TRBV11-2 and TRBJ2-2; no clear D gene. V was trimmed by 4 bases and J by 7 bases, leaving 10 bases between them. Looked up from germline, CDR1 is SGHAT and CDR2 is FQNNGV. CDR3 length: 13 residues.

CDR3 bases: TGTGCCAGCGCGGGACAGGGAAATTCACCCCTCCACTTT. Translating it yields CASAGQGNSPLHF. The chain has TRBV27 and TRBJ1-6; 9 nucleotides agree with TRBD1. V was clipped by 8 bases and J by 7 bases; unmatched bases: 3. There are 13 residues in the CDR3. Germline assignment: CDR1 MNHEY and CDR2 SMNVEV (reference sequence).

CDR3 nucleotides: TGTGCCAGCAGTGGGGGGCTTCAAAACATTCAGTACTTC. It encodes CASSGGLQNIQYF. The chain employs TRBV27 and TRBJ2-4; D might be TRBD1 or TRBD2, each matching 6 bases. Trimming pared 5 bases from V and 5 bases from J, leaving 10 bases between. The CDR3 sequence is 13 residues long. CDR1 is MNHEY, CDR2 SMNVEV, per germline (reference sequence).

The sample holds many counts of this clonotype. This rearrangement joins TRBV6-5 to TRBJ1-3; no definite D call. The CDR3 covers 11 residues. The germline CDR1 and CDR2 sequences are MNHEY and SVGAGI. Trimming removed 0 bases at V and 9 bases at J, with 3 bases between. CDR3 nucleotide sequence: TGTGCCAGCAGTTACTCAACCACCATATATTTT. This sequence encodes CASSYSTTIYF.

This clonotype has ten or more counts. CDR3: CASSYTSGYEQYF. The CDR3 coding sequence is TGTGCCAGCAGTTACACGTCAGGCTACGAGCAGTACTTC. J is TRBJ2-7 and V is TRBV6-2 or TRBV6-3; D gene ambiguous. The CDR3 is 13 residues long. CDR1 and CDR2 (germline): MNHEY, SVGEGT. The V end lost 2 bases, the J end lost 3 bases, and 8 bases lay between the germline ends.

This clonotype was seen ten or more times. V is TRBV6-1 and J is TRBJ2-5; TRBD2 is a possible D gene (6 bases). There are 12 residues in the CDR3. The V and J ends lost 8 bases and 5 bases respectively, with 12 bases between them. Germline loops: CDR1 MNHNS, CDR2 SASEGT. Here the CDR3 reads CASGGYGETQYF. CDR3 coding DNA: TGTGCCAGCGGAGGGTACGGGGAGACCCAGTACTTC.

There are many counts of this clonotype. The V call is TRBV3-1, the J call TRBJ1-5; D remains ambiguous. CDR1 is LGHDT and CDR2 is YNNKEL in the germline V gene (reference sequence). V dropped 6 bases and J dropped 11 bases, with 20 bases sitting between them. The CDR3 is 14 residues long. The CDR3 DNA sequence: TGTGCCAGCAGTTCCTCGAGGACTTCTTTGGCCCAGCATTTT. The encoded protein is CASSSSRTSLAQHF. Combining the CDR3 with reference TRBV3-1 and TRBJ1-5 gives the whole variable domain DTAVSQTPKYLVTQMGNDKSIKCEQNLGHDTMYWYKQDSKKFLKIMFSYNNKELIINETVPNRFSPKSPDKAHLNLHINSLELGDSAVYFCASSSSRTSLAQHFGDGTRLSIL.

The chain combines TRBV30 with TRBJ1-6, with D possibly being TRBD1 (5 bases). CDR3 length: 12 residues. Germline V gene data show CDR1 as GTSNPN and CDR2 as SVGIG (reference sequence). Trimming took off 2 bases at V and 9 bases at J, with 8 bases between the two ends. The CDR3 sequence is CAWSQGFSPLHF. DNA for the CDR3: TGTGCCTGGAGTCAGGGATTTTCACCCCTCCACTTT.

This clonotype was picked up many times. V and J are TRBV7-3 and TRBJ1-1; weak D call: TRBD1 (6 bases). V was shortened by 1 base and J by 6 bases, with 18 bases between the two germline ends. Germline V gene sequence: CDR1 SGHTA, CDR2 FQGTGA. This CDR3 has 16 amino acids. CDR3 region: CASSLNPWGANAEAFF. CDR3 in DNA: TGTGCCAGCAGCTTAAACCCTTGGGGGGCTAACGCTGAAGCTTTCTTT.

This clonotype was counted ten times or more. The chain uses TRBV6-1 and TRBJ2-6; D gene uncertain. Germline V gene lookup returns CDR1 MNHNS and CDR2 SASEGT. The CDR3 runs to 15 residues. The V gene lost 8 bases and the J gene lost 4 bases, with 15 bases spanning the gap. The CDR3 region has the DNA TGTGCCAGCTACCTTACACCCCGCGGGGCCAACGTCCTGACTTTC. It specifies CASYLTPRGANVLTF.

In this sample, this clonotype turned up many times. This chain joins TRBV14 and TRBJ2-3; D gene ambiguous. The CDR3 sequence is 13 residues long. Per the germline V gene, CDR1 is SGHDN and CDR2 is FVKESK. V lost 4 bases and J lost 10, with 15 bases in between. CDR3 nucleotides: TGTGCCAGCAGCCCGACCCTCCTAAGTGCGCAGTATTTT. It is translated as CASSPTLLSAQYF.

The CDR3 bases are TGTGCCAGCAGCGCGGCGACTGAAGCTTTCTTT. It is translated as CASSAATEAFF. The chain recombines TRBV7-9 with TRBJ1-1; D gene unclear. CDR1 SEHNR and CDR2 FQNEAQ come from the germline V gene (reference sequence). Trimming pared 5 bases from V and 5 bases from J, leaving 6 bases between. The CDR3 extends over 11 amino acids.

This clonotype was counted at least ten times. The CDR3 DNA is TGTGCCACCAGTGATTCCGGGACAGACCTATATGGCTACACCTTC. Translating gives CATSDSGTDLYGYTF. This chain uses TRBV24-1 with TRBJ1-2; 7 positions match TRBD1. Germline loops: CDR1 KGHDR, CDR2 SFDVKD. The ends lost 2 bases at V and 5 bases at J; junction bases unmatched: 7. CDR3 length equals 15 residues.

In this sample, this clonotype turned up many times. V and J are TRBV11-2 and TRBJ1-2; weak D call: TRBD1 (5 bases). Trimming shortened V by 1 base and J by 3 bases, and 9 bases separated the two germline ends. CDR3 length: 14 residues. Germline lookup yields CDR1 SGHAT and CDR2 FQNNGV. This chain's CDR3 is CASSLADSYYGYTF. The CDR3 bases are TGTGCCAGCAGCTTAGCCGACAGCTACTATGGCTACACCTTC.

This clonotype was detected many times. CDR3 amino acids: CASRDRGFAVNTEAFF. The DNA for the CDR3 is TGTGCCAGCCGGGACAGAGGTTTCGCTGTGAACACTGAAGCTTTCTTT. The chain has TRBV2 and TRBJ1-1; 7 bases align to TRBD1. In germline, CDR1 is SNHLY, CDR2 FYNNEI. Trimming took 8 bases from V and 0 from J; bases not matched to a gene: 12. CDR3 length: 16 amino acids.

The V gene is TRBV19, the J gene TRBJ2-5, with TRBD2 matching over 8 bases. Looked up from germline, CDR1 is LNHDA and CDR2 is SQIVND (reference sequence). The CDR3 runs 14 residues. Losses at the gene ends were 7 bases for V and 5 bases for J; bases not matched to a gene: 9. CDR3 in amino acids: CASTSGRARETQYF. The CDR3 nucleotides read TGTGCCAGTACGTCCGGGAGGGCCCGGGAGACCCAGTACTTC.